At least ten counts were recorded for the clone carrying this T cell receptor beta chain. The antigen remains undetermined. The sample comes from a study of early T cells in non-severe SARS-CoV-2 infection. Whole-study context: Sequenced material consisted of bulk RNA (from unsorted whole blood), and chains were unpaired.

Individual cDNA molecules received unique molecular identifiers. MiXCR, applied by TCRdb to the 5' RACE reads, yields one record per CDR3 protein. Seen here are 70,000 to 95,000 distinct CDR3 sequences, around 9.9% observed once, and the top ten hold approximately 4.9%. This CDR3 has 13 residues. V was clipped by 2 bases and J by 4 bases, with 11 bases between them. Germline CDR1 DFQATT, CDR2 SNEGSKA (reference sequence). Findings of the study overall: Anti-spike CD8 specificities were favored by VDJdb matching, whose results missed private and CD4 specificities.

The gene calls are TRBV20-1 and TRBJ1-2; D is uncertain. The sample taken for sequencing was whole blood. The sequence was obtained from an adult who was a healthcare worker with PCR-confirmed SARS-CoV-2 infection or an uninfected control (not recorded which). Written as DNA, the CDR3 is TGCAGTGCTAGATCGGGGTTTTTCTATGGCTACACCTTC. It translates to CSARSGFFYGYTF.